A single sample is the source of the 7 T cell receptor beta chains below, sequenced in a study of T-cell reconstitution after alpha-beta-depleted transplantation in children. For TCRbeta, the library was prepared with unique molecular identifiers. TCRdb independently ran MiXCR on the PCR reads; one entry per CDR3 protein. The sample includes about 250,000 distinct CDR3 sequences, about 24% of them seen just once. The sample was PBMCs, mostly from graft donor cells, taken 360 days after TCRalphabeta/CD19-depleted stem cell transplant. Source of these receptors: a female patient under 10 years old who had a stem cell transplant for congenital amegakaryocytic thrombocytopenia, so the T cells may come from the graft donor.

The gene calls are TRBV7-8 and TRBJ2-2, with 9 positions matching TRBD2. Germline V CDR1 and CDR2: SGHVS, FQNEAQ. The junction had 13 bases not matched to a gene; V was cut back by 0 bases and J by 2 bases. The CDR3 has 20 amino acids. In DNA, the CDR3 is TGTGCCAGCAGCTTAGCATTAGGGGTAGCGGGAGTTCTCAACACCGGGGAGCTGTTTTTT. Amino acids: CASSLALGVAGVLNTGELFF.

The rearrangement links TRBV24-1 to TRBJ2-3; 8 nucleotides line up with TRBD2. Germline lookup yields CDR1 KGHDR and CDR2 SFDVKD. After removal of 4 bases from V and 4 bases from J, the junction contained 6 bases not matched to a gene. There are 15 residues in the CDR3. CDR3: CATSDRSGVSDTQYF. The CDR3 DNA sequence: TGTGCCACCAGTGACCGTAGCGGGGTTTCAGATACGCAGTATTTT.

This clonotype has ten or more counts. The gene calls are TRBV29-1 and TRBJ1-6; 7 nucleotides align to TRBD1. The J segment lost 7 bases and the V segment lost 6 bases, leaving 6 bases of the junction unmatched. This CDR3 has 13 amino acids. Germline CDR1 and CDR2: SQVTM and ANQGSEA. The CDR3 DNA reads TGCAGCGTGGGGACAGAGACAAATTCACCCCTCCACTTT. Residues: CSVGTETNSPLHF. The whole variable domain, remainder taken from reference TRBV29-1 and TRBJ1-6, is SAVISQKPSRDICQRGTSLTIQCQVDSQVTMMFWYRQQPGQSLTLIATANQGSEATYESGFVIDKFPISRPNLTFSTLTVSNMSPEDSSIYLCSVGTETNSPLHFGNGTRLTVT.

A few counts support this clonotype. V and J are TRBV4-3 and TRBJ1-2; 7 nucleotides align to TRBD1. Germline assignment: CDR1 LGHNA and CDR2 YSLEER. The CDR3 sequence is 15 residues long. The J segment lost 4 bases and the V segment lost 1 base, leaving 6 bases of the junction unmatched. The DNA for the CDR3 is TGCGCCAGCAGCCAAGGGGACAGCTCTATCTATGGCTACACCTTC. This translates into CASSQGDSSIYGYTF.

This clonotype has just a few counts. J is TRBJ1-1 and V is TRBV20-1; D not certain. This CDR3 comprises 12 residues. Germline CDR1 is DFQATT and CDR2 is SNEGSKA (reference sequence). Deletions cut 5 bases from V and 3 bases from J, with 10 bases between. The CDR3 region has the DNA TGCAGTGCTTCCGACCGGTACACTGAAGCTTTCTTT. It encodes CSASDRYTEAFF.

The chain recombines TRBV20-1 with TRBJ2-1, with 7 bases aligning to TRBD1. The CDR3 length is 14 residues. CDR1 and CDR2 from the germline V gene are DFQATT and SNEGSKA (reference sequence). V lost 6 bases and J lost 4; bases outside the gene matches: 9. Here the CDR3 reads CSARQGSEYNEQFF. The CDR3, as DNA: TGCAGTGCAAGACAGGGATCGGAGTACAATGAGCAGTTCTTC.

This clonotype has more than one count but fewer than ten. The chain is built from TRBV7-9 and TRBJ2-7, with D perhaps matching TRBD2 (5 bases). Trimming stripped 6 bases from V and 2 bases from J, with 17 bases between. Germline V gene sequence: CDR1 SEHNR, CDR2 FQNEAQ (reference sequence). This CDR3 is 15 amino acids long. The CDR3 is CASSNQHGIPYEQYF. CDR3 bases: TGTGCCAGCAGTAATCAGCACGGGATCCCCTACGAGCAGTACTTC.